The source of this TCR beta chain is a study of CD8 T cells in ankylosing spondylitis. Study findings and constraints: Disease-linked clones had a CD8+ phenotype and relatively low frequency in peripheral blood. Apparently characteristic of ankylosing spondylitis blood was a TCR beta motif (roughly eight highly homologous variants). Clones tied to disease were said to be significantly enriched in matched ankylosing spondylitis synovial fluid. Some of these motif variants have turned up before, in reports on reactive arthritis synovial fluid and blood.

Germline-derived CDR1 and CDR2 are SQVTM and ANQGSEA. The CDR3 runs to 14 residues. Trimming took off 6 bases at V and 4 bases at J, with 17 bases between the two ends. In making TCR beta libraries, quantitative 5'-RACE with molecular barcodes was used. TCRdb recomputed calls from the 5' RACE reads with MiXCR, one row per CDR3 protein. The sample lists 400,000 to 450,000 distinct CDR3 sequences; roughly a sixth were seen once. Concerning this clonotype itself: As yet, its antigen is unknown.

The V call is TRBV29-1, the J call TRBJ2-3, with D possibly being TRBD1 (5 bases). Sequencing was done on a sample of blood, either unsorted or a sorted T cell fraction (not recorded which). The sequence derives from a male donor with ankylosing spondylitis. CDR3 nucleotides: TGCAGCGTCCAGGCCAGGGTACCTTCAGATACGCAGTATTTT. Protein: CSVQARVPSDTQYF.